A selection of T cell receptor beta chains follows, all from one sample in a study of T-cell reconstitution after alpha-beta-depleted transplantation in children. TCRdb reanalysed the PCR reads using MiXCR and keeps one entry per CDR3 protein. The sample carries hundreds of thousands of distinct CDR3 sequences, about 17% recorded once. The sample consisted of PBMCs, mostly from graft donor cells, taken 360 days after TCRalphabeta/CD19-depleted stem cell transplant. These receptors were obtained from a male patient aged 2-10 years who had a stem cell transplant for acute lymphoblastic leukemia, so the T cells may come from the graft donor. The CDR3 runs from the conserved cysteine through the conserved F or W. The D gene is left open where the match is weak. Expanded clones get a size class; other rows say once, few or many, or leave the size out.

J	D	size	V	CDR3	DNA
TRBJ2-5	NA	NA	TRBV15	CATSRGFFGGPETQYF	TGTGCCACCAGCAGAGGGTTTTTCGGGGGGCCAGAGACCCAGTACTTC
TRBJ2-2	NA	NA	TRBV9	CASSVQGWQIWPGELFF	TGTGCCAGCAGCGTCCAAGGGTGGCAGATCTGGCCCGGGGAGCTGTTTTTT
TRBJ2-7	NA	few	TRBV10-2	CASSVRGSSYEQYF	TGCGCCAGCAGTGTAAGAGGGAGCTCCTACGAGCAGTACTTC
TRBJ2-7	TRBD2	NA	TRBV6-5	CASSTSGSYEQYF	TGTGCCAGCAGTACTAGCGGCTCCTACGAGCAGTACTTC
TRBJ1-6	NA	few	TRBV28	CASRGNPILSPLHF	TGTGCCAGCAGGGGAAACCCAATTTTGTCACCCCTCCACTTT
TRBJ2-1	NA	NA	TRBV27	CASSPPRVGYNEQFF	TGTGCCAGCAGTCCCCCGAGGGTAGGCTACAATGAGCAGTTCTTC
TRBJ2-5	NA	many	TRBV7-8	CASSLVGSSETQYF	TGTGCCAGCAGCTTAGTGGGTAGCTCGGAGACCCAGTACTTC
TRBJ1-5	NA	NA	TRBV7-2	CASSPMGRQGQPQHF	TGTGCCAGCAGCCCCATGGGGCGGCAGGGACAGCCCCAGCATTTT
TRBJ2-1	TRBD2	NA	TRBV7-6	CASSLAGLAGAPTPGNEQFF	TGTGCCAGCAGCTTAGCGGGACTAGCGGGAGCCCCTACCCCGGGGAATGAGCAGTTCTTC
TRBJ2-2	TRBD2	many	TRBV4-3	CASSQETGLANTGELFF	TGCGCCAGCAGCCAAGAAACGGGACTAGCGAACACCGGGGAGCTGTTTTTT
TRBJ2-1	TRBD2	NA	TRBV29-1	CSGTTSGRRDEQFF	TGCAGCGGGACTACTAGCGGGAGGCGTGATGAGCAGTTCTTC
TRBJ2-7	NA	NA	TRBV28	CASSPGHFYEQYF	TGTGCCAGCAGTCCTGGACACTTCTACGAGCAGTACTTC
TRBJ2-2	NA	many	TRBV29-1	CSVVGGTNTGELFF	TGCAGCGTTGTGGGGGGAACGAACACCGGGGAGCTGTTTTTT
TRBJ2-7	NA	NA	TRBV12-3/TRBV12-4	CASSLKFSGTGAHEQYF	TGTGCCAGCAGTTTAAAGTTTTCCGGGACTGGCGCTCACGAGCAGTACTTC
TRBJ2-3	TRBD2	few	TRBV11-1	CASSLARLAGGTNDGDTQYF	TGTGCCAGCAGCTTAGCGCGGCTAGCGGGAGGGACCAACGACGGGGATACGCAGTATTTT
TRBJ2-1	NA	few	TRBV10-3	CAISPSGEVGTQTYNEQFF	TGTGCCATCAGCCCCTCGGGTGAGGTAGGGACTCAGACCTACAATGAGCAGTTCTTC
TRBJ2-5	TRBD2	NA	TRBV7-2	CASSSPSGRIPGETQYF	TGTGCCAGCAGCTCCCCTAGCGGGAGAATACCTGGAGAGACCCAGTACTTC
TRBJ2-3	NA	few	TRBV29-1	CSVPGRPPDTQYF	TGCAGCGTTCCAGGGAGACCGCCAGATACGCAGTATTTT
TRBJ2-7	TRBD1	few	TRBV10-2	CASSSDRVVNEQYF	TGCGCCAGTTCCTCGGACAGGGTGGTAAACGAGCAGTACTTC
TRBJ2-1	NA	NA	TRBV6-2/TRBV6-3	CASSYGWYNEQFF	TGTGCCAGCAGCTACGGTTGGTACAATGAGCAGTTCTTC
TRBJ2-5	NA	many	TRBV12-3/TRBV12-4	CASSLQGQETQYF	TGTGCCAGCAGTTTGCAAGGACAAGAGACCCAGTACTTC
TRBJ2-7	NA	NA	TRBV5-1	CASSLTGSHEQYF	TGCGCCAGCAGCTTGACAGGGAGCCACGAGCAGTACTTC
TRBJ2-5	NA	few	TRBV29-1	CSVEGGFRETQYF	TGCAGCGTTGAAGGGGGGTTCAGGGAGACCCAGTACTTC
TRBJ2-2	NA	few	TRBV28	CASSFGGRAAGELFF	TGTGCCAGCAGTTTTGGTGGCAGGGCTGCCGGGGAGCTGTTTTTT
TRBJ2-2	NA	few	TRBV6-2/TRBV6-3	CASRHTGPGELFF	TGTGCCAGCAGACACACAGGCCCCGGGGAGCTGTTTTTT
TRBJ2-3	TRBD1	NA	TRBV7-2	CASRRWTGKGTDTQYF	TGTGCCAGCAGACGTTGGACAGGGAAGGGCACAGATACGCAGTATTTT
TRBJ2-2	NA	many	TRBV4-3	CASSQEQGYYTGELFF	TGCGCCAGCAGCCAAGAACAGGGCTATTACACCGGGGAGCTGTTTTTT